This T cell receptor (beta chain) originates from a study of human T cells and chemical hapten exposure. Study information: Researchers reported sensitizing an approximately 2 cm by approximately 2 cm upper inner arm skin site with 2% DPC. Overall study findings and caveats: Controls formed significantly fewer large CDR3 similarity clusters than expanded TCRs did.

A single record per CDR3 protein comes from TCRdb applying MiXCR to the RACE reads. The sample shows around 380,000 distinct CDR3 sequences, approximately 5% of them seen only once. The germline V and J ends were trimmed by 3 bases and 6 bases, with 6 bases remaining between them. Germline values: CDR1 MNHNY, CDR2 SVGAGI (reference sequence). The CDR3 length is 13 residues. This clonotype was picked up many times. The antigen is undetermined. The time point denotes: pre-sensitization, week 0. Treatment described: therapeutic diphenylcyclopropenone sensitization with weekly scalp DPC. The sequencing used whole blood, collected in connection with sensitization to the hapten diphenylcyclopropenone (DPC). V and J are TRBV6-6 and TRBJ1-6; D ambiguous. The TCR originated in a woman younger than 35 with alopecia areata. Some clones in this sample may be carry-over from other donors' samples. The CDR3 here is CASSYLGNSPLHF. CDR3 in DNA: TGTGCCAGCAGTTATCTGGGTAATTCACCCCTCCACTTT.